This entry is about one T cell receptor beta chain. Its antigen is as yet unknown. Every PCR was spiked with synthetic TCR analog templates. The method was immunoSEQ multiplex PCR; TCRdb's version includes in-frame clones alone and lacks a portion of them. The table lists approximately 39,000 clones, roughly 80% of them singletons. This sample was taken from a study of PD-L1 blockade in urothelial cancer. Study-wide results and caveats: Clones that were tumor-associated expanded more in the blood of durable-benefit patients at 3 weeks.

The time point denotes: pretreatment peripheral blood. V shed 2 bases and J shed 3 bases, with 13 bases lying between them. Germline V gene sequence: CDR1 MNHNS, CDR2 SASEGT. The CDR3 covers 15 residues. The sample here was PBMCs, taken around atezolizumab (anti-PD-L1) treatment. This TCR was recovered from a man aged 80 or over with urothelial cancer. J is TRBJ2-5 and V is TRBV6-1, with D perhaps matching TRBD1 (6 bases). CDR3 residues: CASSEPRTDKETQYF. The CDR3, as DNA: TGTGCCAGCAGTGAACCCCGGACAGACAAAGAGACCCAGTACTTC.